The source of this T cell receptor (beta chain) is a study of blood T cells in healthy people across ages. Study context: For every two T cells, template switching captured about one barcoded beta molecule.

The authors isolated at least 6.5 million PBMCs per sample. Study findings and constraints: It was held that diversity estimates obtained from one million T cells represented underestimates.

V lost 2 bases and J lost 2; bases outside the gene matches: 11. CDR1 and CDR2 from the germline V gene are MGHRA and YSYEKL. The CDR3 length is 17 residues. This clonotype turned up a few times. Its matching antigen is unknown. A sample-barcoded 5' primer and a J-beta primer mix were used in a second PCR of about 6 to 12 cycles. Paired-end reads containing CDR3 totaled no fewer than 3 million for each sample. TCRdb itself ran the 5' RACE reads through MiXCR, one entry per CDR3 protein. Of 850,000 to 1,100,000 distinct CDR3 sequences in the sample, 35% to 40% were seen once. The sample comprised blood. This chain connects TRBV4-1 to TRBJ1-2; 7 nucleotides match TRBD1. This clonotype originated in a man between 18 and 35 years old in good health. CDR3 nucleotides: TGCGCCAGCAGCCAATTCGCGGTGGGACAGTACAACTATGGCTACACCTTC. This gives the protein CASSQFAVGQYNYGYTF.